This TCR beta chain was observed in a study of blood T cell repertoires in COVID-19 (dated by TCRdb to the early 2020s). Some background on the complete study: The collaborator samples originated in the United States, Italy and Spain and spanned the acute and convalescent phases of COVID-19. The material from the prospective study consisted of cDNA or gDNA derived from T cells, B-cell-depleted T cells, or PBMCs. Subjects who had been exposed to COVID-19, were actively infected with it, or had recovered from it provided the deeply sampled blood TCRbeta repertoires that made up the dataset. The repertoires were made available in a free public database intended to serve as a resource for research on the immune response to SARS-CoV-2. Samples were obtained from the ongoing ImmuneRACE study (first 160 participants) and from over a thousand subjects provided by 6 global collaborators. A de-identified subject ID, COVID-19 status, age in years and sex were almost always included in the sample metadata. Where available, HLA class I and class II types were taken from metadata supplied by the sample provider and were not determined by assay-based typing.

Details on this clone: This clone's antigen is unknown. No base quality information exists; no much larger clone differs at one position.

The study at large found these results: The quantity of clinical and demographic metadata differed by source and by participant and was supplied without curation.

A distance of 14 bases separates the germline ends of V and J, which lose 9 bases and 3 bases respectively. The germline V gene (reference sequence) specifies LNHDA as CDR1 and SQIVND as CDR2. CDR3 length: 14 amino acids, cysteine to phenylalanine. Only the CDR3 DNA stays, 42 bases, in frame from base 1. The immunoSEQ Assay, a bias-controlled multiplex PCR, was used to amplify TCRbeta CDR3 regions from genomic DNA. The authors' pipeline ran thus. The number of nucleated cells in each sample was estimated by amplification of reference gene primers within the assay. To quantify the absolute abundance of each unique TCRbeta CDR3 rearrangement, sequence reads were collapsed and filtered. For each sample, productive Simpson clonality was calculated as the square root of Simpson's diversity index across productive rearrangements. This is the immuneACCESS table as TCRdb keeps it, with only in-frame sequences that have V and J called. A part of the clones is gone; compared with another copy, unresolved V genes explain less than half, and the rest is unexplained. V, J and clone size were drawn from that table, and D and trimming were deduced from the DNA. The table for this sample lists 50,000 or so clones; roughly 87% of them were counted only once. The ten largest clonotypes hold about 16% of the sample.

The collaborating institutions used their own protocols to collect whole blood in K2EDTA tubes. Collaborator samples were shipped for TCRbeta analysis as frozen whole blood, isolated PBMCs, or DNA extracted from either sample type. Material: peripheral blood. The rearrangement combines TRBV19 with TRBJ1-4; the D gene identity is not certain. The clonotype originates from a human donor with active COVID-19. The donor label of this sample is uncertain. This receptor has the CDR3 CASSPGWPNEKLFF. In nucleotides, the sequence is TGTGCCAGCAGTCCGGGGTGGCCTAATGAAAAACTGTTTTTT.